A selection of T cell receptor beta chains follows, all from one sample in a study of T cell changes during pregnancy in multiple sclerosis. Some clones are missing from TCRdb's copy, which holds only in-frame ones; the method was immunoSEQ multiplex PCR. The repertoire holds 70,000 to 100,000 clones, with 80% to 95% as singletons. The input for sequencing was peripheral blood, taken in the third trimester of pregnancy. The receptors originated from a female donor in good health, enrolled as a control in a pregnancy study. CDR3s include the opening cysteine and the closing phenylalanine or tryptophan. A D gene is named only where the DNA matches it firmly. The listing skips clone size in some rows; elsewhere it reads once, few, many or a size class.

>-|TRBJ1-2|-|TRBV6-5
TGTGCCAGCAGTCGCCAGGGTAACTATGGCTACACCTTC
CASSRQGNYGYTF
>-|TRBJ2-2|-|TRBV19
TGTGCCGGGTCTCAGGTAATCTGGACCGGGGAGCTGTTTTTT
CAGSQVIWTGELFF
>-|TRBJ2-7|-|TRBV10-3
TGTGCCATCAGTGACGTTCGGGTTAACGAGCAGTACTTC
CAISDVRVNEQYF
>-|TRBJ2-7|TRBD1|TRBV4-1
TGCGCCAGCAGCCCTGGGACAGGACAAACCTACGAGCAGTACTTC
CASSPGTGQTYEQYF
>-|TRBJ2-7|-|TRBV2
TGTGCCAGCAGCAAAAACCCCGGGGCCTACGAGCAGTACTTC
CASSKNPGAYEQYF
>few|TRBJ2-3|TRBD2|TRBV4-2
TGTGCCAGCAGCCAGTTGGCTAGCGGGACCCCAGATACGCAGTATTTT
CASSQLASGTPDTQYF
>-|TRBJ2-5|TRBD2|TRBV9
TGTGCCAGCAGCGGCTCCGGGACTAGCGGAGAGACCCAGTACTTC
CASSGSGTSGETQYF
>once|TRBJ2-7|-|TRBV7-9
TGTGCCAGCAGCTTAGGGGACACCTCTTACGAGCAGTACTTC
CASSLGDTSYEQYF
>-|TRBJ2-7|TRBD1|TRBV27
TGTGCCAGCAGTTTCAGGGGGTCCTACGAGCAGTACTTC
CASSFRGSYEQYF
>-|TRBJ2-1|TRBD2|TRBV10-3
TGTGCCATCACCCAAGCGGGAGCCCTCGAGCAGTTCTTC
CAITQAGALEQFF
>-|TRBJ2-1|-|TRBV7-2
TGTGCCAGCAGCTTAAGTCGAGGCGCCTACAATGAGCAGTTCTTC
CASSLSRGAYNEQFF
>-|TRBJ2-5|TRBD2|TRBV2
TGTGCCAGCAGTGAGACTAGCAGGGAAGAGACCCAGTACTTC
CASSETSREETQYF
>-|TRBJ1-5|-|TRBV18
TGTGCCAGCTCACCATTAGGGACTCATCAGCCCCAGCATTTT
CASSPLGTHQPQHF
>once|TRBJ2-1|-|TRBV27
TGTGCCAGCAGTCCGCCTAGCCGGAATGAGCAGTTCTTC
CASSPPSRNEQFF
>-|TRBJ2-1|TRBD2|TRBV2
TGTGCCAGCAGTGGACTAGCGGGGGTGCAGTTCTTC
CASSGLAGVQFF
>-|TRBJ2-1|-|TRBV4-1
TGCGCCAGCAGCCAAGTTGGCCCTAGTTTTCTAAATGAGCAGTTCTTC
CASSQVGPSFLNEQFF
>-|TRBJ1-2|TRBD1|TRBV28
TGTGCCAGCAGTCCGGGGACAGGGCTTGGCTACACCTTC
CASSPGTGLGYTF
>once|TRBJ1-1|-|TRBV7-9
TGTGCCAGCACCCCGACGGAGGCGGTCACTGAAGCTTTCTTT
CASTPTEAVTEAFF
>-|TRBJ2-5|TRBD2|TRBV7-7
TGTGCTAGCAGCTTGGGACTAGTATTTGCGGAGACCCAGTACTTC
CASSLGLVFAETQYF
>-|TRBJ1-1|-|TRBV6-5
TGTGCCAGCAGTTACTCGCCTAGGAGGGCCACTGAAGCTTTCTTT
CASSYSPRRATEAFF
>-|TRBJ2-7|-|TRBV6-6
TGTGCCAGCAGTTACGGGAGCGACCCCACCTACGAGCAGTACTTC
CASSYGSDPTYEQYF
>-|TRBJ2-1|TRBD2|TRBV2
TGTGCCAGCACCCGGGAGGGCCGCATCAATGAGCAGTTCTTC
CASTREGRINEQFF
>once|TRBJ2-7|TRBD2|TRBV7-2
TGTGCCAGCAGCTGGGGACTAGCGGTATCCTACGAGCAGTACTTC
CASSWGLAVSYEQYF
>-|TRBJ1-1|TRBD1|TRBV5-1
TGCGCCAGCAGCGGACAGGGGGGGAACACTGAAGCTTTCTTT
CASSGQGGNTEAFF
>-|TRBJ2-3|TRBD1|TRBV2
TGTGCCAGCAGTGGCGTTGGCGAGACAGGGGCACGCACAGATACGCAGTATTTT
CASSGVGETGARTDTQYF
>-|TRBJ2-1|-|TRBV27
TGTGCCAGCAGTTTAACGGGAGTTCAGGGAGGCGATGAGCAGTTCTTC
CASSLTGVQGGDEQFF
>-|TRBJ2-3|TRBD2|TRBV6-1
TGTGCCAGCAGCAGACTAGCGGGGTGGGATACGCAGTATTTT
CASSRLAGWDTQYF
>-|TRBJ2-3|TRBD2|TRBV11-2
TGTGCCAGCAGCTTAGGATTCCCGACTAGCGGGAGAAAGTCGACGCAGTATTTT
CASSLGFPTSGRKSTQYF
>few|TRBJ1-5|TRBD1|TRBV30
TGTGCCTGGAGTTTAGGGACAGGGGTCGGGCCCCAGCATTTT
CAWSLGTGVGPQHF
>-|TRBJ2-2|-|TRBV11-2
TGTGCCAGCAGTCCCTTAGGGGAGCTGTTTTTT
CASSPLGELFF
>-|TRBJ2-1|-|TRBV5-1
TGCGCCAGCAGCTTGGAGGCACTAGCTAACAATGAGCAGTTCTTC
CASSLEALANNEQFF
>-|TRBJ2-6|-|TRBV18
TGTGCCAGCTCACCACAGGGGTCCTCTGGGGCCAACGTCCTGACTTTC
CASSPQGSSGANVLTF
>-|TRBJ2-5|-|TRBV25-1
TGTGCCAGCAGTGTTAAAGAGACCCAGTACTTC
CASSVKETQYF
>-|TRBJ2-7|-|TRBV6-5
TGTGCCAGCACCCCAAGTGAGTCGTCCTCCTACGAGCAGTACTTC
CASTPSESSSYEQYF
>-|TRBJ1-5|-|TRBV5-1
TGCGCCAGCAGCTTGGCGGCGGGTGATCAGCCCCAGCATTTT
CASSLAAGDQPQHF
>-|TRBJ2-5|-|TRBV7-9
TGTGCCAGCAGCTTAGGGCAGGGGAGCGAGACCCAGTACTTC
CASSLGQGSETQYF
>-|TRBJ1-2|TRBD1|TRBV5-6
TGTGCCAGCAGCCCGGAGGGGGCAGGTTCATGGGACTATGGCTACACCTTC
CASSPEGAGSWDYGYTF
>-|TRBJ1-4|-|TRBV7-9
TGTGCCAGCAGCTTAACATTTGCAACTAATGAAAAACTGTTTTTT
CASSLTFATNEKLFF
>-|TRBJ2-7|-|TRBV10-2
TGCGCCAGCGCCGTGGCGTACCTAGGGGGCTCCTACGAGCAGTACTTC
CASAVAYLGGSYEQYF
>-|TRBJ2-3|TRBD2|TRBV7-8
TGTGCCAGCAGCTTTCTCGGACTAGCGGGTGGCTCGGGCACAGATACGCAGTATTTT
CASSFLGLAGGSGTDTQYF
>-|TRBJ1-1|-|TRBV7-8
TGTGCCAGCAGCTTAGGGGGGGAGGGAAAGGACACTGAAGCTTTCTTT
CASSLGGEGKDTEAFF
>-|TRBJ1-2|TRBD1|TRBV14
TGTGCCAGCAGCCAATCCGGGACAGGGGAGGGAGGCTACACCTTC
CASSQSGTGEGGYTF
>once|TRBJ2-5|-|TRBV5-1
TGCGCCAGCAGCATGAGTTCAGGGGCCGGGGAGACCCAGTACTTC
CASSMSSGAGETQYF
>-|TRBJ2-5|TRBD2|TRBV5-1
TGCGCCAGCAGCTACAGCGGGAGGGCGGACCCGGAGACCCAGTACTTC
CASSYSGRADPETQYF
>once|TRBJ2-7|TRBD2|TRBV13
TGTGCCAGCAGCCCGATGGGACTAGGGATCTCCTACGAGCAGTACTTC
CASSPMGLGISYEQYF
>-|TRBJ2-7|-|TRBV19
TGTGCCAGTAGTAACGGCGGACTTTACGAGCAGTACTTC
CASSNGGLYEQYF
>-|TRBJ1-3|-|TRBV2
TGTGCCAGCAGTGAAACTAGACGCAGGATCTCTGGAAACACCATATATTTT
CASSETRRRISGNTIYF
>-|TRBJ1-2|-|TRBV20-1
TGCAGTGCTGCTGAGCAGGGCACCTTC
CSAAEQGTF
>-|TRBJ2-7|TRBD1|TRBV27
TGTGCCAGCAGCGGACAGGGCTACTCCTACGAGCAGTACTTC
CASSGQGYSYEQYF
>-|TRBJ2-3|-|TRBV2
TGTGCCAGCAGTGAGAAAATAGGGGTCCAGAGCCCAGATACGCAGTATTTT
CASSEKIGVQSPDTQYF
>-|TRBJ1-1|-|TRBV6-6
TGTGCCAGCAGGGCAGGGATTGGCACTGAAGCTTTCTTT
CASRAGIGTEAFF